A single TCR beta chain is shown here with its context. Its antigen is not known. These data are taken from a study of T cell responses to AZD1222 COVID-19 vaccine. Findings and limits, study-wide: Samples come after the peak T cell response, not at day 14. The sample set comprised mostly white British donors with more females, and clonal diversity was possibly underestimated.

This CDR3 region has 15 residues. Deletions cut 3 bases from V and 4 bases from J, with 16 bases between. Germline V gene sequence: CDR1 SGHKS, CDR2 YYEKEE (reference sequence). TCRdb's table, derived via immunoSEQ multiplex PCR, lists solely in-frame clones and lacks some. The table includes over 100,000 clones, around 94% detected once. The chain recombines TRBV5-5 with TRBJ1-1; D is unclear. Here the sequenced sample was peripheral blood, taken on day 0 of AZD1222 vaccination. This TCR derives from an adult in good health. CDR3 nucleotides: TGTGCCAGCAGCTCTTACGCGTCCCGGGGCACTGAAGCTTTCTTT. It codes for CASSSYASRGTEAFF.